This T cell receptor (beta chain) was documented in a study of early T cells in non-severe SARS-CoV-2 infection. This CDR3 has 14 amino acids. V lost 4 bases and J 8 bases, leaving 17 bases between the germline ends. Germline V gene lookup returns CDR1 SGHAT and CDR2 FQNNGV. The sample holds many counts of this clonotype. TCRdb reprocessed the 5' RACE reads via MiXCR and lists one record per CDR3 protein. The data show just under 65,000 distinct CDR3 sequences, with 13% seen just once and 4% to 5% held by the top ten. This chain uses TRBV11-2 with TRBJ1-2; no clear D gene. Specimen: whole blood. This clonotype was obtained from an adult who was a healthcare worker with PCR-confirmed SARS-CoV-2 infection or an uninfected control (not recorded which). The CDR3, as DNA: TGTGCCAGCAGCTCACCTGGGGTTCTCAACGGCTACACCTTC. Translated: CASSSPGVLNGYTF.